Sequencing of this T cell receptor (beta chain) was carried out in a study of CD8+CD57+ T cells in acquired aplastic anemia. Study-wide context: Sorted CD4+ and CD8+ cells yielded roughly 3 ug of DNA on average. Study findings and constraints: Almost 30 sequences, all CD8+ CDR3, were shared between patients and controls.

Remarks on this clonotype: Its antigen is not identified.

The study profiled TCR beta VDJ and CDR3 using genomic DNA as template. TCRdb reprocessed the reads with MiXCR, giving one entry per CDR3 protein. The sample includes about 120,000 distinct CDR3 sequences, 45% to 60% of them seen just once. Sequencing was done on patients that had shown CD8+CD57+ cell expansion by flow cytometry. Every patient presented with severe acquired aplastic anemia. The blood sampling took place in patients who had so far received no therapy. Trimming took 3 bases from V and 4 from J, leaving 19 bases between them. This CDR3 is built from 15 residues. CDR1 and CDR2 from the germline V gene are SQVTM and ANQGSEA.

This receptor was obtained from a human donor with aplastic anemia. The V and J genes are TRBV29-1 and TRBJ2-7, with D unresolved. The sample consisted of sorted CD4+, CD8+, or CD8+CD57+ T cells (not recorded which) from PBMCs. The CDR3 DNA sequence: TGCAGCGTTGACTCTCCTAGGACGAGAAGTTACGAGCAGTACTTC. Translated, it gives CSVDSPRTRSYEQYF.